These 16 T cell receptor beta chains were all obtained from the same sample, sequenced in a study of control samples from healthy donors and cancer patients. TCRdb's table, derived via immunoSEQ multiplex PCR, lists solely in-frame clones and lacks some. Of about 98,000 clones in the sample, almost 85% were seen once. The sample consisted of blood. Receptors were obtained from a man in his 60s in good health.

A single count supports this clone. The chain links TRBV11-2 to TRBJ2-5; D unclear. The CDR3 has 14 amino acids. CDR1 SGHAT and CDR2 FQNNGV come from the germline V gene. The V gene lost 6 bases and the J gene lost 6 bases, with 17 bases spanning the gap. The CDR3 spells CASSRPRDGQTQYF. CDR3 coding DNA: TGTGCCAGCAGTCGACCGAGAGACGGACAGACCCAGTACTTC.

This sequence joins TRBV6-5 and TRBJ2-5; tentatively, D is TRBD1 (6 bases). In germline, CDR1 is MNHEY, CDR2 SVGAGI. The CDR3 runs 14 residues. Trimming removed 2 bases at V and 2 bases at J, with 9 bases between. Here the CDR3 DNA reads TGTGCCAGCAGTTACGGGGACACACAAGAGACCCAGTACTTC. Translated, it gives CASSYGDTQETQYF.

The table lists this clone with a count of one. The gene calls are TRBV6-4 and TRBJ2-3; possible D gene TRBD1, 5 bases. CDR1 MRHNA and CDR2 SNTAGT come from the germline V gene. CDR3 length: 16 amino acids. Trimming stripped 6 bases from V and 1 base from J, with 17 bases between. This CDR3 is CASSIGDRRGTDTQYF. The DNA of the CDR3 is TGTGCCAGCAGCATCGGCGACAGACGGGGCACAGATACGCAGTATTTT.

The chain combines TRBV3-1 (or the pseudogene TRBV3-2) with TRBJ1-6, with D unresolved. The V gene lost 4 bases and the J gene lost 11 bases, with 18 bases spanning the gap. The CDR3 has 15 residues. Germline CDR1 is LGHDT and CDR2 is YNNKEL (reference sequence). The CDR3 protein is CASSPWRAGETPLHF. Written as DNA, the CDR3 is TGTGCCAGCAGCCCTTGGCGGGCCGGGGAGACACCCCTCCACTTT.

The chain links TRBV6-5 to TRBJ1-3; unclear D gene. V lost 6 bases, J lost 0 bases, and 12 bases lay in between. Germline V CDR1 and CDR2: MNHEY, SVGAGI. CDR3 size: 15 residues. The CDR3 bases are TGTGCCAGCAGCCTCCGCCGCAGCTCTGGAAACACCATATATTTT. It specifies CASSLRRSSGNTIYF.

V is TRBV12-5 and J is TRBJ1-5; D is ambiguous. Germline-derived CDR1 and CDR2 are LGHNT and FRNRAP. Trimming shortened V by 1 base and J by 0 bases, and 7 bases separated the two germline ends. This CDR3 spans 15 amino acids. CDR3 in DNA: TGTGCTAGTGGTTTGGACAGTTATAGCAATCAGCCCCAGCATTTT. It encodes CASGLDSYSNQPQHF. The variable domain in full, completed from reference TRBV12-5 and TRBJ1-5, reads DARVTQTPRHKVTEMGQEVTMRCQPILGHNTVFWYRQTMMQGLELLAYFRNRAPLDDSGMPKDRFSAEMPDATLATLKIQPSEPRDSAVYFCASGLDSYSNQPQHFGDGTRLSIL.

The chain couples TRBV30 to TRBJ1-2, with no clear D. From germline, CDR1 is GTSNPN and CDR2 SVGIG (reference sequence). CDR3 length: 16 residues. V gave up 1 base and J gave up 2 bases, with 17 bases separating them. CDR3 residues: CAWSEWSTGSNYGYTF. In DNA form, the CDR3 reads TGTGCCTGGAGTGAATGGTCTACGGGATCCAACTATGGCTACACCTTC. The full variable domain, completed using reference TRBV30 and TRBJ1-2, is SQTIHQWPATLVQPVGSPLSLECTVEGTSNPNLYWYRQAAGRGLQLLFYSVGIGQISSEVPQNLSASRPQDRQFILSSKKLLLSDSGFYLCAWSEWSTGSNYGYTFGSGTRLTVV.

This CDR3 reads CSVAARGGTEAFF. In DNA, the CDR3 is TGCAGCGTCGCAGCCAGGGGGGGCACTGAAGCTTTCTTT. The chain couples TRBV29-1 to TRBJ1-1, with TRBD1 matching 7 bases. The length of the CDR3 is 13 residues. Germline V gene sequence: CDR1 SQVTM, CDR2 ANQGSEA. With V trimmed by 6 bases and J by 4 bases, 8 bases remained unmatched.

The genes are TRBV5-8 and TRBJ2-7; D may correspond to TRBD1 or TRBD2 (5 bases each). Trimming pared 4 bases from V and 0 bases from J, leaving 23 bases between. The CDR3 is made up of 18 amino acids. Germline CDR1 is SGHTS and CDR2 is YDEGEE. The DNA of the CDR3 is TGTGCCAGCAGCCGTATGACAGTATTCGCGGACTTCTCCTACGAGCAGTACTTC. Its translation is CASSRMTVFADFSYEQYF. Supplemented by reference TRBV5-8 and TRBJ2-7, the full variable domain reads EAGVTQSPTHLIKTRGQQATLRCSPISGHTSVYWYQQALGLGLQFLLWYDEGEERNRGNFPPRFSGRQFPNYSSELNVNALELEDSALYLCASSRMTVFADFSYEQYFGPGTRLTVT.

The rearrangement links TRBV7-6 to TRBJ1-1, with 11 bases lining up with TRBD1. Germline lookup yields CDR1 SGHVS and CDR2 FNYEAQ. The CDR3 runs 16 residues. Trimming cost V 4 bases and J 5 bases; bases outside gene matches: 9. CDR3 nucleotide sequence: TGTGCCAGCAGCTACGCAGGGACAGGGGGGAGTACTGAAGCTTTCTTT. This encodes CASSYAGTGGSTEAFF. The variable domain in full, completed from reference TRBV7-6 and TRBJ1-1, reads GAGVSQSPRYKVTKRGQDVALRCDPISGHVSLYWYRQALGQGPEFLTYFNYEAQQDKSGLPNDRFSAERPEGSISTLTIQRTEQRDSAMYRCASSYAGTGGSTEAFFGQGTRLTVV.

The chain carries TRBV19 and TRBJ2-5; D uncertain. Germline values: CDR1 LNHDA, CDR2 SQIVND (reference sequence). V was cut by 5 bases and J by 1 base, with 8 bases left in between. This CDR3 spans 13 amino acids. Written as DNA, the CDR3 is TGTGCCAGTAGTCCCGCACTCCAAGAGACCCAGTACTTC. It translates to CASSPALQETQYF.

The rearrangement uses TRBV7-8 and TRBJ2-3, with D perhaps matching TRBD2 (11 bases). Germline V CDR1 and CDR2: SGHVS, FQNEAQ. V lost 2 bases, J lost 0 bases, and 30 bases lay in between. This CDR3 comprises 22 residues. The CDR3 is CASSLRDRGGTSGGPSTDTQYF. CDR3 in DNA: TGTGCCAGCAGCTTACGGGACAGGGGAGGAACTAGCGGGGGCCCTAGCACAGATACGCAGTATTTT. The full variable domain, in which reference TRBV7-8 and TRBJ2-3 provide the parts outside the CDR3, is GAGVSQSPRYKVAKRGQDVALRCDPISGHVSLFWYQQALGQGPEFLTYFQNEAQLDKSGLPSDRFFAERPEGSVSTLKIQRTQQEDSAVYLCASSLRDRGGTSGGPSTDTQYFGPGTRLTVL.

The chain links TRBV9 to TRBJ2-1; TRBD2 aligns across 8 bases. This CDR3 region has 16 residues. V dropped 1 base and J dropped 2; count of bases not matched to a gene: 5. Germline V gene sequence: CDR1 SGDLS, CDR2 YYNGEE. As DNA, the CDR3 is TGTGCCAGCAGCGTAAGCGGGAGTCGCGCCTACAATGAGCAGTTCTTC. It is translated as CASSVSGSRAYNEQFF.

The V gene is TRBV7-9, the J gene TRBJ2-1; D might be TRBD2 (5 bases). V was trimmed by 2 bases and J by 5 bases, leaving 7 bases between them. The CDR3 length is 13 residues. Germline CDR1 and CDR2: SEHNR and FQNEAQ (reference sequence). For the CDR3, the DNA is TGTGCCAGCAGCTTACTAGCTGACAATGAGCAGTTCTTC. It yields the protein CASSLLADNEQFF.

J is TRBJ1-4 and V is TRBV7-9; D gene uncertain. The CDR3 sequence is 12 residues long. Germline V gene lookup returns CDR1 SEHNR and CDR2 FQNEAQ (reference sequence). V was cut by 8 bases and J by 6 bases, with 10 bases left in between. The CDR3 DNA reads TGTGCCAGCTCCCAGTCATATGAAAAACTGTTTTTT. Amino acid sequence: CASSQSYEKLFF.

The CDR3 sequence is CAWTSGTGDYNEQFF. DNA of the CDR3: TGTGCCTGGACCTCCGGGACAGGGGACTACAATGAGCAGTTCTTC. This chain joins TRBV30 and TRBJ2-1, with 10 bases lining up with TRBD1. The CDR3 consists of 15 residues. CDR1 GTSNPN and CDR2 SVGIG come from the germline V gene (reference sequence). V lost 4 bases to trimming and J lost 3 bases; unmatched junction nucleotides: 6.